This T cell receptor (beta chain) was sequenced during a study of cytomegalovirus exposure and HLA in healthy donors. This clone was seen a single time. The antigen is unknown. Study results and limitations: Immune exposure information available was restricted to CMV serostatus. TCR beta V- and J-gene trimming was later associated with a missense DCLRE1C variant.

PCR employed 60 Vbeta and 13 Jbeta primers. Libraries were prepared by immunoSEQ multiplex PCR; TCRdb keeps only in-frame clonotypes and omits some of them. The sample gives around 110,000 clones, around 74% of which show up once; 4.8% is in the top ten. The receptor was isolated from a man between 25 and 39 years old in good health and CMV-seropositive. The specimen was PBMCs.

CDR3 bases: TGCGCCAGCAGTGAGAGGGCCTTACAGGGGGCGAGTGGCTACACCTTC. Its protein is CASSERALQGASGYTF. The gene calls are TRBV10-2 and TRBJ1-2, with 9 bases aligning to TRBD1. Trimming cost V 2 bases and J 7 bases; bases outside gene matches: 11. This CDR3 comprises 16 residues. The germline V gene encodes CDR1 WSHSY and CDR2 SAAADI.